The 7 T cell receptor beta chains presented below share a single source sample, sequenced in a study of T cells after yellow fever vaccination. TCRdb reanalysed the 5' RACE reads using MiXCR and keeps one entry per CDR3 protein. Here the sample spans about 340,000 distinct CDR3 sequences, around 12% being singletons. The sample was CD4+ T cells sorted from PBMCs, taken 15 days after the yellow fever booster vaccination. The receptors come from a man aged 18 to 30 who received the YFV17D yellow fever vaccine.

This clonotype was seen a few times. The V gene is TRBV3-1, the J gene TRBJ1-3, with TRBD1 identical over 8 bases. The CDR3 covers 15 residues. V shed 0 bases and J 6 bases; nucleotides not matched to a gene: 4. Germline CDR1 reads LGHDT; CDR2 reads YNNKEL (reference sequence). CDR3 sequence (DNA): TGTGCCAGCAGCCAAGATCTCAGGGGGCCAAACACCATATATTTT. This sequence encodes CASSQDLRGPNTIYF.

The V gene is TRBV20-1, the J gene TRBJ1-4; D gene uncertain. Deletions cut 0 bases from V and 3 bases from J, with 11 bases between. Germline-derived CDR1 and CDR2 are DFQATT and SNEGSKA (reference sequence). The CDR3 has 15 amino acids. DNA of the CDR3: TGCAGTGCTAGAGATTCCGGGGAGGCTAATGAAAAACTGTTTTTT. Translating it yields CSARDSGEANEKLFF.

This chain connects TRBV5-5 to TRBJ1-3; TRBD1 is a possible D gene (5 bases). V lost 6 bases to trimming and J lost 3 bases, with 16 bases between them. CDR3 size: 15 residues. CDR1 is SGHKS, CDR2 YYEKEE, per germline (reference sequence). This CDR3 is CASTREGAGGNTIYF. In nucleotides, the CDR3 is TGTGCCAGCACCCGGGAAGGGGCAGGTGGAAACACCATATATTTT.

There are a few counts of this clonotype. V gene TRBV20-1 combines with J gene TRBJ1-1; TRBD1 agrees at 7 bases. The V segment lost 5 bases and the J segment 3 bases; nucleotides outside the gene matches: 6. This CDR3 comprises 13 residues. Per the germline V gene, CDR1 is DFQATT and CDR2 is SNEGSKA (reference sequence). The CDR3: CSASTGSDTEAFF. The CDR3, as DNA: TGCAGTGCTTCGACAGGGTCGGACACTGAAGCTTTCTTT.

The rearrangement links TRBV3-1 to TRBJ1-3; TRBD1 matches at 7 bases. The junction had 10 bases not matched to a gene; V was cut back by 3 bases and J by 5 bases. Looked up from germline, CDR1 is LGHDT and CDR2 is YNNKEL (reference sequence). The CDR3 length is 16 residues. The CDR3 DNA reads TGTGCCAGCAGCCAGGACCAGACAGGGAGGCGAAACACCATATATTTT. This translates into CASSQDQTGRRNTIYF.

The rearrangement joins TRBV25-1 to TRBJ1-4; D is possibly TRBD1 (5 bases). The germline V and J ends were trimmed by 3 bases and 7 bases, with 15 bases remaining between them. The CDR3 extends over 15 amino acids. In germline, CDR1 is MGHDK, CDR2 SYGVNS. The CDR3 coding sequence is TGTGCCAGCAGTGAGAATTCGGCGAGGGGTGAAAAACTGTTTTTT. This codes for CASSENSARGEKLFF.

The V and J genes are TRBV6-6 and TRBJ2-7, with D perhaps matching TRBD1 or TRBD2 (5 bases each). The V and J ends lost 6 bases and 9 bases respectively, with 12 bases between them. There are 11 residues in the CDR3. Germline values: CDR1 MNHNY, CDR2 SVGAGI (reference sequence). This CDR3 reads CASSSGDRQYV. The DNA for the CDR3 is TGTGCCAGCAGCTCTGGGGACCGGCAGTACGTC.